The clone carrying this T cell receptor (beta chain) occurred once. Deep was the level at which the assay was run. Per the study methods: Junction-only sequences produced by ImmunoSEQ had no quality scores, so filtering differed. Assay: immunoSEQ multiplex PCR; the TCRdb copy retains only in-frame clones and omits some. V and J calls and clone size follow that table, whereas D and trimming were derived from the DNA. The data hold roughly 2 million clones, with nearly 97% observed a single time. The record originates from a study of shared clonotypes between healthy human individuals. Across the whole study: A couple of female and a few male donors aged 18 to 49 were enrolled. The plates for each donor numbered three CD4 naive, three CD4 memory, two CD8 naive and one CD8 memory.

Per the germline V gene, CDR1 is KGHSH and CDR2 is LQKENI. This CDR3 is 13 amino acids long. V shed 5 bases, J shed 4 bases, and the junction held 2 bases outside the gene matches. The gene calls are TRBV18 and TRBJ2-3; TRBD1 aligns across 8 bases. The sequence derives from a man aged 18 to 29 in good health. Sequenced: naive CD4+ T cells sorted from blood. Subset indicated: CD45RA+ positively selected. CDR3 in DNA: TGTGCCAGCTCATCAGGGGGCGCAGATACGCAGTATTTT. Protein sequence: CASSSGGADTQYF.